The 27 T cell receptor beta chains in this list originate from one sample, sequenced in a study of PD-1 blockade in classical Hodgkin lymphoma. Indicated time point: cycle 4 day 1 (C4D1), after five to seven weeks of nivolumab. Brentuximab vedotin exposure varied, and every patient relapsed after autologous stem cell transplantation. Magnetic negative selection, applied to thawed PBMCs, was used to isolate the CD8+ T cells. TCRdb keeps only in-frame clones here, not all; method: immunoSEQ multiplex PCR. Here the sample spans roughly 10,000 clones, 65% to 75% being singletons. Sample: CD8+ T cells from blood, taken before the fourth cycle of nivolumab. The receptors were gathered from a human donor with classical Hodgkin lymphoma.

The J gene is TRBJ2-2, the V gene TRBV6-6, with D perhaps matching TRBD1 (6 bases). Per germline, CDR1 MNHNY and CDR2 SVGAGI (reference sequence). There are 13 residues in the CDR3. V was shortened by 6 bases and J by 8 bases, with 13 bases between the two germline ends. CDR3 in DNA: TGTGCCAGCAGCCCCGACAGGAAAGGGGAGCTGTTTTTT. This gives the protein CASSPDRKGELFF.

This clone has a single count. V usage is TRBV28 and J usage is TRBJ1-5; D not resolved. The CDR3 covers 13 residues. V was trimmed by 2 bases and J by 7 bases, leaving 9 bases between them. CDR1 is MDHEN and CDR2 is SYDVKM in the germline V gene. The CDR3 nucleotides are TGTGCCAGCAGTTTAGGGGTAATCCAGCCCCAGCATTTT. It specifies CASSLGVIQPQHF. The full variable domain, its missing parts supplied by reference TRBV28 and TRBJ1-5, is DVKVTQSSRYLVKRTGEKVFLECVQDMDHENMFWYRQDPGLGLRLIYFSYDVKMKEKGDIPEGYSVSREKKERFSLILESASTNQTSMYLCASSLGVIQPQHFGDGTRLSIL.

This clone was found a few times. This chain joins TRBV10-1 and TRBJ1-2, with unresolved D. CDR1 is WNHNN and CDR2 is SYGVQD in the germline V gene (reference sequence). The CDR3 consists of 12 residues. The V end was cut by 7 bases, the J end by 8 bases, with 14 bases between. CDR3 in DNA: TGCGCCAGCATCGGGATACTTATGGGCTACACCTTC. This gives the protein CASIGILMGYTF.

The V and J genes are TRBV5-6 and TRBJ2-7; D is ambiguous. Germline CDR1 SGHDT, CDR2 YYEEEE. V was shortened by 4 bases and J by 6 bases, with 8 bases between the two germline ends. The CDR3 has 11 amino acids. Here the CDR3 DNA reads TGTGCCAGCAGCCTGACGGGCGAGCAGTACTTC. Translation gives CASSLTGEQYF.

This sequence joins TRBV14 and TRBJ2-2; D is perhaps TRBD1 (5 bases). V lost 6 bases and J 3 bases, leaving 20 bases between the germline ends. Germline assignment: CDR1 SGHDN and CDR2 FVKESK. This CDR3 spans 17 amino acids. The CDR3 nucleotides are TGTGCCAGCAGTCTCTATGGGGCAGGGTACGACACCGGGGAGCTGTTTTTT. Residues: CASSLYGAGYDTGELFF.

This clone occurred once. The chain combines TRBV28 with TRBJ1-1; D is uncertain. V was trimmed by 6 bases and J by 1 base, leaving 6 bases between them. The CDR3 length is 12 residues. Germline lookup yields CDR1 MDHEN and CDR2 SYDVKM. CDR3 nucleotides: TGTGCCAGCAGCGTTGCGAACACTGAAGCTTTCTTT. Its translation is CASSVANTEAFF.

This clone was seen once. The chain carries TRBV11-2 and TRBJ1-5; TRBD1 matches 8 bases. Germline lookup yields CDR1 SGHAT and CDR2 FQNNGV. V was pared by 5 bases and J by 7 bases, with 7 bases of the junction left unmatched. This CDR3 has 14 amino acids. In DNA, the CDR3 is TGTGCCAGCAGCCTAGGACAGGGCAGCCAGCCCCAGCATTTT. Protein product: CASSLGQGSQPQHF.

This clone was picked up a small number of times. The chain employs TRBV21-1 and TRBJ2-6; the tabulated D call, TRBD1, remains unverified against the DNA. TRBV21-1 is listed as a pseudogene. There are 16 residues in the CDR3. CDR3 amino acids: CASRDRGRPGANVLTF. Here the CDR3 DNA reads TGTGCCAGCAGAGACAGGGGGCGGCCTGGGGCCAACGTCCTGACTTTC.

The chain has TRBV11-2 and TRBJ2-7, with D perhaps matching TRBD2 (5 bases). This CDR3 region has 13 residues. Trimming stripped 6 bases from V and 4 bases from J, with 13 bases between. Germline values: CDR1 SGHAT, CDR2 FQNNGV. DNA of the CDR3: TGTGCCAGCAGGTCCCCCGGAGGATACGAGCAGTACTTC. Translating gives CASRSPGGYEQYF.

This clone was observed a handful of times. The rearrangement joins TRBV7-2 to TRBJ2-3; TRBD2 matches 9 bases. CDR3 length: 17 amino acids. After removal of 1 base from V and 4 bases from J, the junction contained 9 bases not matched to a gene. Germline CDR1 and CDR2: SGHTA and FQGNSA. The CDR3 loop reads CASSLGWREGPADTQYF. The CDR3 region has the DNA TGTGCCAGCAGCTTAGGGTGGCGGGAGGGCCCCGCAGATACGCAGTATTTT.

V is TRBV7-6 and J is TRBJ2-1; D remains ambiguous. CDR3 length: 11 residues. V lost 5 bases and J lost 8, with 7 bases in between. Germline V lookup: CDR1 SGHVS, CDR2 FNYEAQ. The CDR3 loop reads CASSLAHEQFF. In DNA form, the CDR3 reads TGTGCCAGCAGCCTGGCCCATGAGCAGTTCTTC.

The rearrangement links TRBV5-1 to TRBJ2-7, with a tentative D call TRBD2 (5 bases). The CDR3 extends over 15 amino acids. V dropped 1 base and J dropped 1 base, with 12 bases sitting between them. The germline CDR1 and CDR2 sequences are SGHRS and YFSETQ. The CDR3 loop reads CASSLNRGSSYEQYF. CDR3 DNA: TGCGCCAGCAGCTTGAACCGAGGGTCTTCCTACGAGCAGTACTTC.

The chain has TRBV6-4 and TRBJ2-1; 9 bases line up with TRBD2. V was pared by 2 bases and J by 15 bases, with 8 bases of the junction left unmatched. There are 13 residues in the CDR3. Per the germline V gene, CDR1 is MRHNA and CDR2 is SNTAGT. In DNA form, the CDR3 reads TGTGCCAGCAGTGACACCAAGCGGGGGGCTCGGTTCTTC. Protein sequence: CASSDTKRGARFF.

The V and J genes are TRBV5-1 and TRBJ1-1; TRBD1 matches at 9 bases. The CDR3 runs to 13 residues. The germline CDR1 and CDR2 sequences are SGHRS and YFSETQ. The junction had 1 base not matched to a gene; V was cut back by 0 bases and J by 7 bases. The CDR3 loop reads CASSLGGQGEAFF. For the CDR3, the DNA is TGCGCCAGCAGCTTGGGGGGACAGGGTGAAGCTTTCTTT.

The chain couples TRBV7-2 to TRBJ1-4; 8 bases match TRBD1. There are 18 residues in the CDR3. The V gene's germline CDR1 is SGHTA and CDR2 FQGNSA. V lost 0 bases and J lost 8; bases outside the gene matches: 14. CDR3 residues: CASSLASETGELGEKLFF. CDR3 nucleotide sequence: TGTGCCAGCAGCTTAGCCAGCGAGACAGGGGAATTAGGAGAAAAACTGTTTTTT.

J is TRBJ2-7 and V is TRBV27; maybe TRBD1 (5 bases). The germline CDR1 and CDR2 sequences are MNHEY and SMNVEV (reference sequence). The CDR3 totals 13 residues. Trimming shortened V by 0 bases and J by 4 bases, and 7 bases separated the two germline ends. The CDR3 bases are TGTGCCAGCAGTTTATCCTACAGGTACGAGCAGTACTTC. Residues: CASSLSYRYEQYF.

The chain is built from TRBV7-9 and TRBJ2-1; D is uncertain. The germline V gene encodes CDR1 SEHNR and CDR2 FQNEAQ (reference sequence). The CDR3 sequence is 15 residues long. V shed 1 base and J shed 0 bases, with 7 bases lying between them. The CDR3 sequence is CASSLGASSYNEQFF. CDR3 DNA sequence: TGTGCCAGCAGCTTAGGCGCGAGCTCCTACAATGAGCAGTTCTTC.

This rearrangement joins TRBV7-9 to TRBJ2-7; 10 bases are shared with TRBD1. The CDR3 covers 14 residues. The V segment lost 7 bases and the J segment 3 bases; nucleotides outside the gene matches: 6. Germline-derived CDR1 and CDR2 are SEHNR and FQNEAQ (reference sequence). The CDR3 coding sequence is TGTGCCAGCACCTCGACAGGGGGCGGCTACGAGCAGTACTTC. Translated, it gives CASTSTGGGYEQYF. Complete variable domain (other parts from reference TRBV7-9 and TRBJ2-7): DTGVSQNPRHKITKRGQNVTFRCDPISEHNRLYWYRQTLGQGPEFLTYFQNEAQLEKSRLLSDRFSAERPKGSFSTLEIQRTEQGDSAMYLCASTSTGGGYEQYFGPGTRLTVT.

The chain uses TRBV6-5 and TRBJ2-7, with D possibly being TRBD1 or TRBD2 (5 bases each). CDR3 size: 12 residues. Trimming removed 0 bases from V and 9 bases from J, with 9 bases in between. From germline, CDR1 is MNHEY and CDR2 SVGAGI. CDR3 sequence reads: CASSYSTGGQYF. CDR3 in DNA: TGTGCCAGCAGTTACTCGACTGGGGGGCAGTACTTC.

The chain joins TRBV7-9 to TRBJ2-1; 10 bases fit TRBD2. V lost 7 bases and J lost 6; bases outside the gene matches: 15. From germline, CDR1 is SEHNR and CDR2 FQNEAQ (reference sequence). The CDR3 runs 17 residues. CDR3 coding DNA: TGTGCCAGCACCTTTAGCCCCGGGACTAGCGAATCCAATGAGCAGTTCTTC. This translates into CASTFSPGTSESNEQFF.

The rearrangement joins TRBV9 to TRBJ2-6, with D possibly being TRBD1 (7 bases). V lost 4 bases and J 0 bases, leaving 14 bases between the germline ends. This CDR3 has 17 residues. The germline V gene encodes CDR1 SGDLS and CDR2 YYNGEE. The CDR3 here is CASSPRDSYSGANVLTF. The DNA for the CDR3 is TGTGCCAGCAGCCCGCGGGACAGCTACTCTGGGGCCAACGTCCTGACTTTC. Based on the CDR3 plus reference TRBV9 and TRBJ2-6, the full variable domain is DSGVTQTPKHLITATGQRVTLRCSPRSGDLSVYWYQQSLDQGLQFLIQYYNGEERAKGNILERFSAQQFPDLHSELNLSSLELGDSALYFCASSPRDSYSGANVLTFGAGSRLTVL.

The rearrangement uses TRBV30 and TRBJ2-2; D gene uncertain. Looked up from germline, CDR1 is GTSNPN and CDR2 is SVGIG (reference sequence). The length of the CDR3 is 12 residues. V dropped 4 bases and J dropped 5 bases, with 8 bases sitting between them. This CDR3 is CAWTGLTGELFF. CDR3 bases: TGTGCCTGGACAGGTTTAACCGGGGAGCTGTTTTTT. The complete variable domain, with remaining parts taken from reference TRBV30 and TRBJ2-2, reads SQTIHQWPATLVQPVGSPLSLECTVEGTSNPNLYWYRQAAGRGLQLLFYSVGIGQISSEVPQNLSASRPQDRQFILSSKKLLLSDSGFYLCAWTGLTGELFFGEGSRLTVL.

The gene calls are TRBV28 and TRBJ2-7; D is possibly TRBD2 (5 bases). CDR1 MDHEN and CDR2 SYDVKM come from the germline V gene. The CDR3 contains 14 residues. Trimming took 4 bases from V and 3 from J, leaving 13 bases between them. The CDR3 sequence is CASSSSGSYYEQYF. CDR3 bases: TGTGCCAGCAGTTCCTCGGGGTCCTACTACGAGCAGTACTTC.

Here the CDR3 DNA reads TGTGCCAGCAGTTTCCGGGACGGAAGTACCTACGAGCAGTACTTC. Translating it yields CASSFRDGSTYEQYF. The V call is TRBV27, the J call TRBJ2-7; either TRBD1 or TRBD2 may supply D (5 bases each). The CDR3 covers 15 residues. Germline V gene sequence: CDR1 MNHEY, CDR2 SMNVEV (reference sequence). With 3 bases removed from V and 2 bases from J, the gap between germline ends came to 14 bases.

This chain uses TRBV6-1 with TRBJ2-5; TRBD2 matches at 11 bases. V dropped 2 bases and J dropped 2; count of bases not matched to a gene: 4. CDR3 size: 16 residues. Germline V gene lookup returns CDR1 MNHNS and CDR2 SASEGT. The CDR3 nucleotides are TGTGCCAGCAGTGAATGGTTAGCGGGGGGGCAAGAGACCCAGTACTTC. This translates into CASSEWLAGGQETQYF.

V usage is TRBV2 and J usage is TRBJ1-6, with D hard to call. The ends were cut back, 1 base at V and 0 bases at J, with 10 bases in the middle. CDR3 length: 17 amino acids. Germline V gene lookup returns CDR1 SNHLY and CDR2 FYNNEI. CDR3 sequence (DNA): TGTGCCAGCAGTGAAGGGGATACCAGCTCCTATAATTCACCCCTCCACTTT. Protein sequence: CASSEGDTSSYNSPLHF.

Only one count was recorded for this clone. The chain employs TRBV19 and TRBJ2-2; 7 bases match TRBD1. The CDR3 is 13 residues long. Germline V gives CDR1 LNHDA, CDR2 SQIVND (reference sequence). Trimming took 8 bases from V and 3 from J; bases not matched to a gene: 3. Written as DNA, the CDR3 is TGTGCCAGTCAACAGGGGTACACCGGGGAGCTGTTTTTT. It translates to CASQQGYTGELFF.